One sample yielded the 27 T cell receptor beta chains listed below, sequenced in a study of blood T cell repertoires in COVID-19. TCRdb's table, derived via immunoSEQ multiplex PCR, lists solely in-frame clones and lacks some. This sample has 200,000 to 300,000 clones, with roughly 90% found just once. Sequencing input: peripheral blood. Receptors originate from a man between 60 and 70 years old who had recovered from COVID-19.

The chain combines TRBV9 with TRBJ2-2; 7 nucleotides align to TRBD2. V dropped 0 bases and J dropped 4; count of bases not matched to a gene: 9. The CDR3 totals 17 residues. CDR1 and CDR2 from the germline V gene are SGDLS and YYNGEE. In DNA, the CDR3 is TGTGCCAGCAGCGTAGGGGGGAGGGGCCCCGGCACCGGGGAGCTGTTTTTT. The encoded protein is CASSVGGRGPGTGELFF.

The chain recombines TRBV28 with TRBJ2-7; 9 bases are shared with TRBD1. The germline CDR1 and CDR2 sequences are MDHEN and SYDVKM. The CDR3 is 15 amino acids. The trim removed 0 bases at V and 2 bases at J, leaving 2 bases unmatched. The DNA for the CDR3 is TGTGCCAGCAGTTTATGGACAGGGGGTACCTACGAGCAGTACTTC. Its translation: CASSLWTGGTYEQYF.

This chain uses TRBV5-1 with TRBJ1-1; D may be TRBD1 (5 bases). V was cut by 2 bases and J by 8 bases, with 16 bases left in between. Germline V gene lookup returns CDR1 SGHRS and CDR2 YFSETQ. This CDR3 has 14 amino acids. The CDR3 coding sequence is TGCGCCAGCAGCTTATCCCCGGGACTCCGAGAAGCTTTCTTT. It is translated as CASSLSPGLREAFF.

This clone was observed a single time. The J gene is TRBJ1-6, the V gene TRBV30; D may be TRBD1 (5 bases). Per the germline V gene, CDR1 is GTSNPN and CDR2 is SVGIG (reference sequence). This CDR3 spans 15 amino acids. Trimming shortened V by 0 bases and J by 7 bases, and 13 bases separated the two germline ends. The CDR3 DNA reads as TGTGCCTGGAGTGTACGGGGGAAACAGAATTCACCCCTCCACTTT. It specifies CAWSVRGKQNSPLHF.

V and J are TRBV10-3 and TRBJ2-7; 7 bases are a match to TRBD1. From germline, CDR1 is ENHRY and CDR2 SYGVKD. V was clipped by 5 bases and J by 3 bases; unmatched bases: 1. The CDR3 is 12 residues long. The CDR3 nucleotides are TGTGCCATCAGTAGACAGGGCTACGAGCAGTACTTC. Residues: CAISRQGYEQYF.

The chain joins TRBV5-4 to TRBJ2-7, with D perhaps matching TRBD2 (6 bases). Germline V gene lookup returns CDR1 SGHNT and CDR2 YYREEE (reference sequence). Trimming pared 4 bases from V and 2 bases from J, leaving 16 bases between. CDR3 length: 15 amino acids. The CDR3 coding sequence is TGTGCCAGCAGCGCCGCCTCGCGGGATACCTACGAGCAGTACTTC. Its protein product is CASSAASRDTYEQYF. Filled out from reference TRBV5-4 and TRBJ2-7, the complete variable domain reads ETGVTQSPTHLIKTRGQQVTLRCSSQSGHNTVSWYQQALGQGPQFIFQYYREEENGRGNFPPRFSGLQFPNYSSELNVNALELDDSALYLCASSAASRDTYEQYFGPGTRLTVT.

In its sample, this clone was seen once. The chain recombines TRBV24-1 with TRBJ1-2, with 8 bases matching TRBD1. The CDR3 consists of 13 residues. J lost 7 bases, V lost 5 bases, and 5 bases had no gene match. Germline CDR1 reads KGHDR; CDR2 reads SFDVKD. The CDR3 reads CATSGTTGGGYTF. CDR3 sequence (DNA): TGTGCCACCAGTGGCACAACAGGGGGTGGCTACACCTTC.

Only a few counts were recorded for this clone. The CDR3: CASGGWDRGHYGYTF. The CDR3 DNA is TGTGCTAGTGGTGGATGGGACAGGGGGCACTATGGCTACACCTTC. This rearrangement joins TRBV12-5 to TRBJ1-2; 12 bases map to TRBD1. The germline gives CDR1 LGHNT, CDR2 FRNRAP. Trimming took 5 bases from V and 3 from J; bases not matched to a gene: 4. CDR3 size: 15 residues.

V gene TRBV25-1 combines with J gene TRBJ1-6; D might be TRBD1 (5 bases). The germline V gene encodes CDR1 MGHDK and CDR2 SYGVNS. The CDR3 covers 17 residues. Trimming pared 5 bases from V and 6 bases from J, leaving 20 bases between. Here the CDR3 reads CASSMDIATTLNSPLHF. The CDR3 DNA reads TGTGCCAGCAGTATGGACATCGCCACAACACTTAATTCACCCCTCCACTTT.

V usage is TRBV9 and J usage is TRBJ2-2; tentatively, D is TRBD2 (7 bases). The CDR3 runs to 13 residues. From germline, CDR1 is SGDLS and CDR2 YYNGEE. The V and J ends lost 8 bases and 6 bases respectively, with 14 bases between them. The CDR3 protein is CASSSGGSGELFF. CDR3 in DNA: TGTGCCAGTTCCTCGGGGGGCTCCGGGGAGCTGTTTTTT. Full variable domain (remainder filled in from reference TRBV9 and TRBJ2-2): DSGVTQTPKHLITATGQRVTLRCSPRSGDLSVYWYQQSLDQGLQFLIQYYNGEERAKGNILERFSAQQFPDLHSELNLSSLELGDSALYFCASSSGGSGELFFGEGSRLTVL.

This chain links TRBV2 with TRBJ1-5; D unresolved. The CDR3 is made up of 16 amino acids. V was pared by 3 bases and J by 2 bases, with 14 bases between. Germline V gene sequence: CDR1 SNHLY, CDR2 FYNNEI. CDR3 DNA sequence: TGTGCCAGCAGTGAGGCCCCGTGGGCCGGCAATCAGCCCCAGCATTTT. Its protein product is CASSEAPWAGNQPQHF.

V gene TRBV5-1 combines with J gene TRBJ1-2, with 7 positions matching TRBD1. V dropped 4 bases and J dropped 4; count of bases not matched to a gene: 13. The CDR3 sequence is 16 residues long. CDR1 is SGHRS and CDR2 is YFSETQ in the germline V gene. In DNA, the CDR3 is TGCGCCAGCAGCCTGAACCCCGGGACAGCATCCTATGGCTACACCTTC. Translating gives CASSLNPGTASYGYTF. Using reference TRBV5-1 and TRBJ1-2 for the parts outside the CDR3, the full variable domain is KAGVTQTPRYLIKTRGQQVTLSCSPISGHRSVSWYQQTPGQGLQFLFEYFSETQRNKGNFPGRFSGRQFSNSRSEMNVSTLELGDSALYLCASSLNPGTASYGYTFGSGTRLTVV.

The rearrangement joins TRBV2 to TRBJ1-1; 7 nucleotides agree with TRBD1. Germline CDR1 and CDR2: SNHLY and FYNNEI. The ends lost 3 bases at V and 10 bases at J; junction bases unmatched: 5. The CDR3 is 12 amino acids. CDR3 in amino acids: CASSEGQFGAFF. CDR3 sequence (DNA): TGTGCCAGCAGTGAGGGACAGTTTGGAGCTTTCTTT.

Turning to this clone: This sample includes further DNA sequences coding for the same CDR3. The chain has TRBV7-9 and TRBJ2-1; 10 positions match TRBD1. The CDR3 runs to 14 residues. The germline CDR1 and CDR2 sequences are SEHNR and FQNEAQ (reference sequence). V shed 3 bases, J shed 5 bases, and the junction held 1 base outside the gene matches. The CDR3 coding sequence is TGTGCCAGCAGCTTGGGGACAGGGGACAATGAGCAGTTCTTC. As protein: CASSLGTGDNEQFF. Looking up the rest from reference TRBV7-9 and TRBJ2-1 gives the full variable domain: DTGVSQNPRHKITKRGQNVTFRCDPISEHNRLYWYRQTLGQGPEFLTYFQNEAQLEKSRLLSDRFSAERPKGSFSTLEIQRTEQGDSAMYLCASSLGTGDNEQFFGPGTRLTVL.

This chain joins TRBV19 and TRBJ2-1; maybe TRBD1 (5 bases). The CDR3 has 14 amino acids. Trimming removed 3 bases at V and 7 bases at J, with 13 bases between. Germline V CDR1 and CDR2: LNHDA, SQIVND (reference sequence). Here the CDR3 reads CASSISGAWNEQFF. The CDR3 DNA reads TGTGCCAGTAGTATCTCTGGGGCGTGGAATGAGCAGTTCTTC.

V is TRBV6-5 and J is TRBJ2-6; the D is unclear. This CDR3 spans 14 amino acids. CDR1 is MNHEY, CDR2 SVGAGI, per germline. The V gene lost 8 bases and the J gene lost 0 bases, with 8 bases spanning the gap. Here the CDR3 DNA reads TGTGCCAGCTCCAGATTCTCTGGGGCCAACGTCCTGACTTTC. This gives the protein CASSRFSGANVLTF.

The chain joins TRBV2 to TRBJ1-5, with a tentative D call TRBD1 (6 bases). Germline lookup yields CDR1 SNHLY and CDR2 FYNNEI. This CDR3 comprises 16 residues. V was pared by 0 bases and J by 7 bases, with 16 bases between. DNA for the CDR3: TGTGCCAGCAGTGAAGCCCGGGTCAGGGGTGGCCAGCCCCAGCATTTT. The encoded protein is CASSEARVRGGQPQHF.

The table lists this clone with a few counts. This chain joins TRBV18 and TRBJ1-5, with a possible D match to TRBD1 (5 bases). The germline V gene encodes CDR1 KGHSH and CDR2 LQKENI. V was clipped by 1 base and J by 0 bases, with 7 bases between them. The CDR3 is made up of 15 amino acids. In DNA form, the CDR3 reads TGTGCCAGCTCACCACGACAGTCTAGCAATCAGCCCCAGCATTTT. Translation gives CASSPRQSSNQPQHF.

V gene TRBV12-5 combines with J gene TRBJ1-5; D remains ambiguous. From germline, CDR1 is LGHNT and CDR2 FRNRAP. This CDR3 has 11 amino acids. The ends were cut back, 6 bases at V and 9 bases at J, with 9 bases in the middle. The CDR3 nucleotides read TGTGCTAGTGGCCGCGTCGGGCCCCAGCATTTT. This gives the protein CASGRVGPQHF. Full variable domain (rest looked up from reference TRBV12-5 and TRBJ1-5): DARVTQTPRHKVTEMGQEVTMRCQPILGHNTVFWYRQTMMQGLELLAYFRNRAPLDDSGMPKDRFSAEMPDATLATLKIQPSEPRDSAVYFCASGRVGPQHFGDGTRLSIL.

This chain uses TRBV9 with TRBJ2-1, with a tentative D call TRBD1 (6 bases). Trimming shortened V by 3 bases and J by 8 bases, and 18 bases separated the two germline ends. This CDR3 is 15 amino acids long. Germline CDR1 reads SGDLS; CDR2 reads YYNGEE. The CDR3 sequence: CASSAQLTGNDEQFF. CDR3 nucleotide sequence: TGTGCCAGCAGCGCCCAATTAACAGGGAACGATGAGCAGTTCTTC.

This clone appeared once. The chain links TRBV2 to TRBJ2-4; maybe TRBD2 (5 bases). V lost 5 bases and J 6 bases, leaving 8 bases between the germline ends. Germline CDR1 and CDR2: SNHLY and FYNNEI. The CDR3 spans 12 residues. The CDR3 protein is CASSPEGNIQYF. As DNA, the CDR3 is TGTGCCAGCAGTCCTGAGGGAAACATTCAGTACTTC.

This clone was detected only once. The chain uses TRBV24-1 and TRBJ2-3; 9 nucleotides agree with TRBD1. Looked up from germline, CDR1 is KGHDR and CDR2 is SFDVKD. V shed 4 bases, J shed 6 bases, and the junction held 10 bases outside the gene matches. This CDR3 comprises 16 residues. The CDR3 reads CATSDRGGTGRDTQYF. In DNA form, the CDR3 reads TGTGCCACCAGTGACAGGGGGGGGACAGGGAGGGATACGCAGTATTTT.

V and J are TRBV10-3 and TRBJ1-2; 8 bases map to TRBD1. Trimming took 4 bases from V and 8 from J; bases not matched to a gene: 9. From germline, CDR1 is ENHRY and CDR2 SYGVKD. The CDR3 extends over 14 amino acids. The CDR3 is CAISGRTGFEGYTF. CDR3 nucleotide sequence: TGTGCCATCAGTGGGAGGACAGGGTTTGAGGGCTACACCTTC.

J is TRBJ2-2 and V is TRBV6-5; the D gene is possibly TRBD2 (6 bases). The V end was cut by 4 bases, the J end by 6 bases, with 15 bases between. CDR3 length equals 15 residues. CDR1 and CDR2 from the germline V gene are MNHEY and SVGAGI. The CDR3 spells CASSFGLLAAGELFF. The CDR3 DNA reads as TGTGCCAGCAGTTTCGGACTATTAGCCGCCGGGGAGCTGTTTTTT.

V usage is TRBV5-4 and J usage is TRBJ2-5; D perhaps matches TRBD2 (6 bases). Germline V lookup: CDR1 SGHNT, CDR2 YYREEE (reference sequence). This CDR3 contains 13 residues. V dropped 5 bases and J dropped 5 bases, with 13 bases sitting between them. Here the CDR3 DNA reads TGTGCCAGCAGGGCGGGGAGTGAGGAGACCCAGTACTTC. This gives the protein CASRAGSEETQYF. The full variable domain, completed using reference TRBV5-4 and TRBJ2-5, is ETGVTQSPTHLIKTRGQQVTLRCSSQSGHNTVSWYQQALGQGPQFIFQYYREEENGRGNFPPRFSGLQFPNYSSELNVNALELDDSALYLCASRAGSEETQYFGPGTRLLVL.

The J gene is TRBJ1-2, the V gene TRBV6-5; D is ambiguous. V was shortened by 0 bases and J by 7 bases, with 9 bases between the two germline ends. This CDR3 is 13 amino acids long. Germline V gives CDR1 MNHEY, CDR2 SVGAGI. The CDR3 sequence is CASSYSGRGGYTF. CDR3 sequence (DNA): TGTGCCAGCAGTTACTCAGGTCGGGGTGGCTACACCTTC.

The chain recombines TRBV11-2 with TRBJ2-2; 7 bases align to TRBD1. In germline, CDR1 is SGHAT, CDR2 FQNNGV. This CDR3 has 14 amino acids. Germline trimming cut 1 base from V and 6 bases from J; bases unmatched to any gene: 2. CDR3 amino acids: CASSLAQGAGELFF. The CDR3 coding sequence is TGTGCCAGCAGCTTAGCGCAGGGGGCCGGGGAGCTGTTTTTT. The full variable domain, in which reference TRBV11-2 and TRBJ2-2 provide the parts outside the CDR3, is EAGVAQSPRYKIIEKRQSVAFWCNPISGHATLYWYQQILGQGPKLLIQFQNNGVVDDSQLPKDRFSAERLKGVDSTLKIQPAKLEDSAVYLCASSLAQGAGELFFGEGSRLTVL.